This TCR beta chain was sequenced for a study of T cell repertoires in cytomegalovirus infection. TCRdb reprocessed the reads via MiXCR and lists one record per CDR3 protein. The data show about 230,000 distinct CDR3 sequences, roughly 20% seen once. The CDR3 totals 15 residues. The germline gives CDR1 MGHDK, CDR2 SYGVNS. The V and J ends lost 5 bases and 3 bases respectively, with 16 bases between them. The material sequenced was CD8+ T cells from PBMCs. The clonotype was recovered from a human donor in good health (CMV status not recorded). Some clones in this sample may be carry-over from other donors' samples. V usage is TRBV25-1 and J usage is TRBJ1-2; tentative D call: TRBD1 (6 bases). CDR3 sequence: CASSSLERTDYGYTF. The DNA for the CDR3 is TGTGCCAGCAGTTCACTCGAAAGGACAGACTATGGCTACACCTTC.